The clone carrying this T cell receptor beta chain was detected only a few times. This CDR3 is 14 amino acids long. The germline CDR1 and CDR2 sequences are KGHSH and LQKENI. V shed 5 bases, J shed 7 bases, and the junction held 8 bases outside the gene matches. Sequencing was performed with immunoSEQ multiplex PCR; in TCRdb, only in-frame clones are kept and a portion is missing. Counted here are 2,500,000 or so clones, 85% to 95% occurring once; the ten biggest clones make up 0.3% to 0.45%. The entry originates in a study of shared clonotypes between healthy human individuals. About the research overall: Donors had three CD4 naive, three CD4 memory, two CD8 naive and one CD8 memory plate apiece.

Splitting of CD4+ cells produced CD45RA+ naive and CD45RA-negative memory subsets. The chain employs TRBV18 and TRBJ1-5; 7 bases match TRBD1. Sequenced input: naive CD4+ T cells from PBMCs. Subset described: CD45RA+ positively selected. The clonotype originates from a man younger than 35 in good health. Some clones in this sample may be carry-over from other donors' samples. DNA for the CDR3: TGTGCCAGCTCAAGGGAACAGGGGACCCAGCCCCAGCATTTT. This encodes CASSREQGTQPQHF.